These 11 T cell receptor beta chains were all obtained from the same sample, sequenced in a study of long-term antiretroviral therapy in people with HIV. immunoSEQ v3.0 was run at survey level. Measured with immunoSEQ multiplex PCR; TCRdb has only the in-frame clones, and not every one. The sample consists of 35,000 to 55,000 clones, nearly 95% of them appearing once. The input for sequencing was unsorted PBMCs, taken 3.7 years after starting antiretroviral therapy. All receptors come from a woman in her forties or fifties with HIV.

The chain is built from TRBV2 and TRBJ1-1; 8 bases are shared with TRBD1. Germline CDR1 and CDR2: SNHLY and FYNNEI. The length of the CDR3 is 18 residues. The ends lost 6 bases at V and 6 bases at J; junction bases unmatched: 21. The chain's CDR3 is CASRPTDRGLRSSSEAFF. The CDR3 region has the DNA TGTGCCAGCAGACCCACAGACAGGGGTTTAAGGTCGTCCTCTGAAGCTTTCTTT. The entire variable domain, with the rest obtained from reference TRBV2 and TRBJ1-1, is as follows: EPEVTQTPSHQVTQMGQEVILRCVPISNHLYFYWYRQILGQKVEFLVSFYNNEISEKSEIFDDQFSVERPDGSNFTLKIRSTKLEDSAMYFCASRPTDRGLRSSSEAFFGQGTRLTVV.

With respect to this clone: The junction departs from germline at one end; a sequencing error may be responsible. V usage is TRBV2 and J usage is TRBJ2-3; 8 positions agree with TRBD2. CDR3 length equals 14 residues. Germline V CDR1 and CDR2: SNHLY, FYNNEI. CDR3 in amino acids: CASSQAGATDTQYF. The CDR3 coding sequence is TGTGCCAGCAGTCAAGCGGGGGCCACAGATACGCAGTATTTT. Based on the CDR3 plus reference TRBV2 and TRBJ2-3, the full variable domain is EPEVTQTPSHQVTQMGQEVILRCVPISNHLYFYWYRQILGQKVEFLVSFYNNEISEKSEIFDDQFSVERPDGSNFTLKIRSTKLEDSAMYFCASSQAGATDTQYFGPGTRLTVL.

This chain joins TRBV11-2 and TRBJ1-4; possible D gene TRBD1, 5 bases. The CDR3 extends over 15 amino acids. The V end lost 1 base, the J end lost 5 bases, and 11 bases lay between the germline ends. Germline-derived CDR1 and CDR2 are SGHAT and FQNNGV. Here the CDR3 reads CASSLAGEVNEKLFF. DNA of the CDR3: TGTGCCAGCAGCTTAGCGGGGGAAGTAAATGAAAAACTGTTTTTT.

The rearrangement links TRBV5-5 to TRBJ1-3; 9 bases agree with TRBD1. From germline, CDR1 is SGHKS and CDR2 YYEKEE (reference sequence). CDR3 length: 15 amino acids. V lost 7 bases, J lost 0 bases, and 5 bases stayed unmatched. The CDR3 DNA sequence: TGTGCCAGCGATTCGGGACAGGGCTCTGGAAACACCATATATTTT. It yields the protein CASDSGQGSGNTIYF.

The rearrangement links TRBV5-8 to TRBJ1-1; no clear D gene. This CDR3 region has 14 residues. CDR1 SGHTS and CDR2 YDEGEE come from the germline V gene. The V end was cut by 4 bases, the J end by 0 bases, with 10 bases between. The CDR3, as DNA: TGTGCCAGCAGCGGCAGAGAACTGAACACTGAAGCTTTCTTT. This codes for CASSGRELNTEAFF.

The V call is TRBV13, the J call TRBJ2-1; 7 bases line up with TRBD1. This CDR3 is 15 amino acids long. V lost 1 base and J lost 2; bases outside the gene matches: 2. Germline V gene sequence: CDR1 PRHDT, CDR2 FYEKMQ (reference sequence). This CDR3 is CASSLAGTAYNEQFF. DNA of the CDR3: TGTGCCAGCAGCTTAGCCGGGACAGCCTACAATGAGCAGTTCTTC.

The V and J genes are TRBV5-6 and TRBJ2-5; possible D gene TRBD1, 6 bases. Germline CDR1 reads SGHDT; CDR2 reads YYEEEE. The CDR3 extends over 17 amino acids. V lost 4 bases, J lost 2 bases, and 21 bases lay in between. CDR3 amino acids: CASSPSPTGLRQETQYF. The CDR3 nucleotides read TGTGCCAGCAGCCCCTCCCCGACAGGTTTAAGGCAAGAGACCCAGTACTTC.

The chain combines TRBV12-5 with TRBJ1-1, with D unclear. CDR1 LGHNT and CDR2 FRNRAP come from the germline V gene. This CDR3 has 14 amino acids. Trimming removed 5 bases at V and 1 base at J, with 11 bases between. The CDR3 DNA reads as TGTGCTAGTGGTCCACAAATATCGAACACTGAAGCTTTCTTT. Translation gives CASGPQISNTEAFF.

This clone was found a few times. V and J are TRBV19 and TRBJ2-1; 9 bases are a match to TRBD2. J lost 9 bases, V lost 5 bases, and 14 bases had no gene match. CDR3 length: 16 amino acids. Germline CDR1 and CDR2: LNHDA and SQIVND (reference sequence). The CDR3 loop reads CASSDDGGGAVTEQFF. DNA of the CDR3: TGTGCCAGTAGTGATGACGGCGGGGGGGCCGTAACTGAGCAGTTCTTC.

The V and J genes are TRBV9 and TRBJ2-1; 9 nucleotides line up with TRBD2. This CDR3 region has 16 residues. The V gene's germline CDR1 is SGDLS and CDR2 YYNGEE. The junction had 11 bases not matched to a gene; V was cut back by 4 bases and J by 6 bases. CDR3 nucleotide sequence: TGTGCCAGCAGCCAGGGGAGGACTAGCGTTCGCAATGAGCAGTTCTTC. Translation: CASSQGRTSVRNEQFF.

The gene calls are TRBV19 and TRBJ2-5, with D perhaps being TRBD1 or TRBD2 (6 bases each). The germline V gene encodes CDR1 LNHDA and CDR2 SQIVND (reference sequence). This CDR3 has 13 residues. The germline V and J ends were trimmed by 6 bases and 7 bases, with 15 bases remaining between them. The CDR3 loop reads CASSQGGRATQYF. The CDR3 nucleotides are TGTGCCAGTAGCCAAGGGGGGCGGGCGACCCAGTACTTC. The full variable domain, in which reference TRBV19 and TRBJ2-5 provide the parts outside the CDR3, is DGGITQSPKYLFRKEGQNVTLSCEQNLNHDAMYWYRQDPGQGLRLIYYSQIVNDFQKGDIAEGYSVSREKKESFPLTVTSAQKNPTAFYLCASSQGGRATQYFGPGTRLLVL.